This T cell receptor beta chain appears in the sequencing data of a study of T cell responses to AZD1222 COVID-19 vaccine (dated by TCRdb to about 2021). Study-level background: AZD1222 recipients with second doses at about 4 weeks or about 12 weeks were pooled, because spike-specific TCR depth and breadth did not differ between schedules. A total of about 230 trial participants underwent TCR sequencing, of whom 207 received two doses of AZD1222 and some 26 received two doses of the MenACWY control vaccine. Trial participants were enrolled into age subgroups of 18-55, 56-69 and 70-plus years, which contained around 140, 26 and 57 TCR-sequenced participants, respectively. Study-wide conclusions, independent of this receptor: Reportedly, close to half of the unique spike-specific TCRs recognized epitopes lying outside the regions that are mutated in the B.1.351 and B.1.1.7 variants. Conclusions about previously exposed vaccinees are limited because only six or seven AZD1222 recipients were SARS-CoV-2 seropositive at baseline. Spike-specific TCR breadth and depth rose significantly after two AZD1222 doses compared with day 0 and with MenACWY recipients. The vaccine-associated CD4 TCRs covered the entire spike protein, and the dominant responses fell in regions 160-218 and 743-854. Because no samples from the day 14 peak response were available, repertoires could be characterized only after the peak T cell response. The 56-69-year group was small, and its depth increase did not reach significance, likely because of low power. Participants were mostly white British and included more females than males, and it was suggested by the authors that clonal diversity may have been underestimated.

Worth noting for this clone: Its antigen target is currently unknown. One base away there is no much larger clone; base qualities are not given.

The CDR3 regions of human TCRbeta chains were subjected to immunosequencing. The original pipeline was this. Repertoire TCRs were checked for matches against a reference library of SARS-CoV-2-specific TCRs that had been generated using the MIRA antigen-specificity platform. Breadth meant the fraction of unique TCRs that were SARS-CoV-2-associated, whereas depth meant the fraction of total T cells that were SARS-CoV-2-associated. Using the MIRA data, every spike-specific TCR was mapped to the spike region that the TCR reacted to and assigned to either a CD4 or a CD8 class. Log10-transformed breadth and depth values were compared by one-way ANOVA with Sidak's multiple comparisons tests. What TCRdb holds here is the immuneACCESS table cut down to in-frame rearrangements. Part of the clones is not present; checked against another copy, under half of the missing clones reflect an unresolved V gene, and the others are unexplained. V and J calls and clone size follow that table, whereas D and trimming were derived from the DNA. The sample table contains tens of thousands of clones; only one count was recorded for around four fifths of them. Around 5.4% of the sample goes to the ten largest clones.

From a lookup of the germline V gene, CDR1 and CDR2 are MNHEY and SVGAGI. The CDR3 contains 14 residues, cysteine and phenylalanine counted. Just the 42-base CDR3 DNA is kept, in frame starting at base 1. At the junction V is shortened by 7 bases and J by 2 bases; bases outside the gene matches: 3. The time point label, as the study defines it: baseline before first vaccination. Vaccinee samples were obtained from the UK trials COV001 and COV002, which included a single-blind randomized controlled phase 2/3 trial of AZD1222 (ChAdOx1 nCoV-19) in healthy adults. For TCRbeta chain sequencing, PBMC samples were collected from trial participants at day 0 and at day 28 after the second dose.

Specimen: peripheral blood, collected on day 0 of AZD1222 vaccination. The clonotype originates from an adult in good health. The rearrangement combines TRBV6-5 with TRBJ1-4; TRBD1 fits 8 bases in the junction. The DNA is TGTGCCAGCACCCGGACAGGGACTAATGAAAAACTGTTTTTT. This translates into CASTRTGTNEKLFF.